The entry that follows covers one TCR beta chain sequence. Its antigen is unknown. The entry originates in a study of cytomegalovirus exposure and HLA in healthy donors. Regarding the study as a whole: Immune exposure was documented only through CMV serostatus. When analyzed later, the rates of TCR association showed variation by HLA locus, with DRB1 the most and HLA-C the fewest. Presence/absence analyses rested on an assumption that sequencing depth was roughly uniform across donors.

Trimming at V came to 1 base and at J to 11 bases, leaving 5 bases not matched to a gene. Germline V CDR1 and CDR2: SGHNT, YENEEA. The length of the CDR3 is 13 residues. PCR used 60 Vbeta primers and 13 Jbeta primers. TCRdb's table, derived via immunoSEQ multiplex PCR, lists solely in-frame clones and lacks some. This sample has under 250,000 clones, with roughly 80% found just once. This sequence joins TRBV11-3 and TRBJ1-1; TRBD1 aligns across 9 bases. The sequencing sample was made of PBMCs. This sequence originates from a male donor in good health and CMV-seronegative. CDR3 loop: CASSLGGQGEAFF. DNA of the CDR3: TGTGCCAGCAGCTTAGGGGGACAGGGAGAGGCTTTCTTT.